The 29 T cell receptor beta chains reported below all come from one sample, sequenced in a study of metastatic and nonmetastatic thyroid tumors. Until they underwent thyroid surgery, no patient had received any treatment. TCRdb re-clonotyped the PCR reads through MiXCR. The repertoire includes around 24,000 clones, about 13% of them detected once, and about 15% sits in the top ten. The specimen was blood. These TCRs come from a female donor with papillary thyroid cancer or a benign thyroid nodule (not recorded which). Some clones in this sample may be carry-over from other donors' samples.

This clone was seen repeatedly, ten times or more. The V and J genes are TRBV28 and TRBJ2-1; D uncertain. The CDR3 is 13 residues long. In germline, CDR1 is MDHEN, CDR2 SYDVKM. Trimming stripped 3 bases from V and 10 bases from J, with 13 bases between. The CDR3 sequence is CASSFEGLREQFF. The CDR3, as DNA: TGTGCCAGCAGTTTTGAAGGGTTGAGGGAGCAGTTCTTC.

This clone was seen ten or more times. The chain employs TRBV4-3 and TRBJ1-4; tentatively, D is TRBD1 (5 bases). Germline CDR1 reads LGHNA; CDR2 reads YSLEER. The CDR3 spans 16 residues. V was cut by 0 bases and J by 4 bases, with 12 bases left in between. This CDR3 reads CASSQDIGTDNEKLFF. CDR3 in DNA: TGCGCCAGCAGCCAAGATATTGGGACTGATAATGAAAAACTGTTTTTT.

This clone was picked up many times. The rearrangement joins TRBV10-3 to TRBJ2-2; TRBD1 is a possible D gene (6 bases). Trimming removed 11 bases at V and 5 bases at J, with 12 bases between. The CDR3 covers 12 residues. The V gene's germline CDR1 is ENHRY and CDR2 SYGVKD. The CDR3 loop is CAASQGTGELFF. CDR3 sequence (DNA): TGTGCCGCCTCACAGGGTACCGGGGAGCTGTTTTTT.

This clone was counted at least ten times. The rearrangement joins TRBV2 to TRBJ2-5, with 10 nucleotides matching TRBD1. This CDR3 is 14 amino acids long. The germline V gene has CDR1 SNHLY and CDR2 FYNNEI. V lost 7 bases to trimming and J lost 3 bases; unmatched junction nucleotides: 5. The CDR3 DNA reads as TGTGCCAGCACCCGGGACAGGGGAGAAGAGACCCAGTACTTC. Translation: CASTRDRGEETQYF.

This clone showed up many times. The CDR3 protein is CASSMGQGFGETQYF. As DNA, the CDR3 is TGTGCCAGTAGTATGGGACAGGGGTTCGGGGAGACCCAGTACTTC. The chain carries TRBV19 and TRBJ2-5; 10 bases align to TRBD1. The CDR3 has 15 amino acids. Trimming removed 3 bases from V and 5 bases from J; junction bases left unmatched: 6. Germline V CDR1 and CDR2: LNHDA, SQIVND (reference sequence).

Only a few counts were recorded for this clone. The chain combines TRBV12-3 or TRBV12-4 with TRBJ2-1; 7 bases fit TRBD2. CDR3 length: 18 amino acids. V dropped 2 bases and J dropped 0; count of bases not matched to a gene: 10. The CDR3 is CASSLSVGGGSSYNEQFF. The CDR3 region has the DNA TGTGCCAGCAGTTTATCGGTCGGGGGAGGGAGCTCCTACAATGAGCAGTTCTTC.

This clone was seen at least ten times. The V and J genes are TRBV27 and TRBJ1-2; maybe TRBD1 (6 bases). V was trimmed by 8 bases and J by 7 bases, leaving 14 bases between them. In germline, CDR1 is MNHEY, CDR2 SMNVEV (reference sequence). The CDR3 length is 12 residues. CDR3 residues: CASVARQVGYTF. In DNA, the CDR3 is TGTGCCAGCGTGGCTAGACAGGTTGGCTACACCTTC.

In regard to this clone: Given a much more abundant clone one base away, this may be a read error. The sample holds other DNA sequences that translate to the same CDR3. This chain uses TRBV5-6 with TRBJ2-7, with 8 positions matching TRBD2. Per germline, CDR1 SGHDT and CDR2 YYEEEE. Trimming removed 4 bases from V and 10 bases from J; junction bases left unmatched: 16. The CDR3 runs 15 residues. The CDR3 DNA sequence: TGTGCCAGCAGCCCTGGCTTGAGGGAGGGACTAGGTCAGTACTTC. It translates to CASSPGLREGLGQYF.

J is TRBJ2-5 and V is TRBV28, with 11 bases fitting TRBD2. The CDR3 is 15 residues long. Germline values: CDR1 MDHEN, CDR2 SYDVKM. V lost 4 bases, J lost 4 bases, and 5 bases stayed unmatched. This chain's CDR3 is CASSYLLAGVETQYF. CDR3 nucleotide sequence: TGTGCCAGCAGTTATTTACTAGCGGGAGTAGAGACCCAGTACTTC.

This clone was seen a few times. The chain joins TRBV12-3 or TRBV12-4 to TRBJ1-2, with D unresolved. V lost 3 bases and J 2 bases, leaving 7 bases between the germline ends. CDR3 length: 13 amino acids. The CDR3 region is CASSLGGNYGYTF. The CDR3 DNA follows: TGTGCCAGCAGTTTGGGCGGCAACTATGGCTACACCTTC.

This clone was recorded many times. The chain uses TRBV7-2 and TRBJ2-1; D is unclear. The CDR3 is 13 amino acids. The V gene lost 1 base and the J gene lost 5 bases, with 6 bases spanning the gap. Looked up from germline, CDR1 is SGHTA and CDR2 is FQGNSA. CDR3 region: CASSLVRDNEQFF. The CDR3 DNA reads as TGTGCCAGCAGCTTAGTCCGCGACAATGAGCAGTTCTTC.

Details on this clone: A much more abundant neighbour one base away suggests this may be a read error. The V and J genes are TRBV20-1 and TRBJ2-1; no clear D. The CDR3 runs to 11 residues. Germline lookup yields CDR1 DFQATT and CDR2 SNEGSKA (reference sequence). The CDR3 is CRMSSYNEQFF. The CDR3 DNA reads TGCAGAATGAGCTCCTACAATGAGCAGTTCTTC.

This clone was recorded at least ten times. The chain uses TRBV6-5 and TRBJ1-1, with D perhaps TRBD1 (6 bases). Germline loops: CDR1 MNHEY, CDR2 SVGAGI. The CDR3 runs 15 residues. V was shortened by 0 bases and J by 9 bases, with 17 bases between the two germline ends. CDR3 sequence reads: CASSYSKGIGGQAFF. CDR3 DNA sequence: TGTGCCAGCAGTTACTCAAAGGGGATAGGGGGGCAAGCTTTCTTT.

This clone has a count of ten or more. The genes are TRBV7-8 and TRBJ2-1, with D maybe TRBD2 (6 bases). Per the germline V gene, CDR1 is SGHVS and CDR2 is FQNEAQ. This CDR3 comprises 16 residues. Trimming shortened V by 4 bases and J by 6 bases, and 19 bases separated the two germline ends. Here the CDR3 reads CASSSGEVRAANEQFF. The CDR3, as DNA: TGTGCCAGCAGCTCCGGGGAGGTTCGAGCCGCCAATGAGCAGTTCTTC.

This clone was observed at least ten times. A much larger clone is a single base away; this may be a read error. A read error is likely, as this CDR3 ends without the conserved phenylalanine or tryptophan. This chain joins TRBV12-3 or TRBV12-4 and TRBJ2-7, with a tentative D call TRBD1 (6 bases). The V gene lost 8 bases and the J gene lost 1 base, with 9 bases spanning the gap. The CDR3 has 12 amino acids. The CDR3 bases are TGTGCCAGCCGCGGACAGTCCTACGAGCAGTACCTC. Translated: CASRGQSYEQYL.

This chain uses TRBV30 with TRBJ1-1; 8 nucleotides align to TRBD1. The CDR3 has 13 amino acids. V was pared by 5 bases and J by 4 bases, with 6 bases of the junction left unmatched. In germline, CDR1 is GTSNPN, CDR2 SVGIG (reference sequence). CDR3 bases: TGTGCCTGGGGAGTACAGGGGGGCACTGAAGCTTTCTTT. It translates to CAWGVQGGTEAFF.

This clone was seen more than once but under ten times. The chain joins TRBV19 to TRBJ1-1; D is perhaps TRBD1 (5 bases). The CDR3 totals 14 residues. The germline V gene has CDR1 LNHDA and CDR2 SQIVND (reference sequence). V was trimmed by 7 bases and J by 4 bases, leaving 16 bases between them. The CDR3 nucleotides read TGTGCCAGTACCTCGGGGGGAGCGTCCACTGAAGCTTTCTTT. It codes for CASTSGGASTEAFF. Filled out from reference TRBV19 and TRBJ1-1, the complete variable domain reads DGGITQSPKYLFRKEGQNVTLSCEQNLNHDAMYWYRQDPGQGLRLIYYSQIVNDFQKGDIAEGYSVSREKKESFPLTVTSAQKNPTAFYLCASTSGGASTEAFFGQGTRLTVV.

This clone was counted at least ten times. This chain uses TRBV28 with TRBJ2-7, with D perhaps matching TRBD2 (6 bases). The CDR3 covers 15 residues. In germline, CDR1 is MDHEN, CDR2 SYDVKM. Trimming took 4 bases from V and 0 from J, leaving 13 bases between them. CDR3 nucleotides: TGTGCCAGCAGTTCCGGGACTCCCAGCTCCTACGAGCAGTACTTC. Its translation is CASSSGTPSSYEQYF. The full variable domain, rest sourced from reference TRBV28 and TRBJ2-7, is DVKVTQSSRYLVKRTGEKVFLECVQDMDHENMFWYRQDPGLGLRLIYFSYDVKMKEKGDIPEGYSVSREKKERFSLILESASTNQTSMYLCASSSGTPSSYEQYFGPGTRLTVT.

The genes are TRBV24-1 and TRBJ2-6; either TRBD1 or TRBD2 may supply D (5 bases each). The length of the CDR3 is 14 residues. Germline V gives CDR1 KGHDR, CDR2 SFDVKD. V shed 9 bases and J shed 5 bases, with 13 bases lying between them. The CDR3 coding sequence is TGTGCCACCGGGGGTGGACCTTGGGCCAACGTCCTGACTTTC. Its protein product is CATGGGPWANVLTF.

This clone showed up just a few times. J is TRBJ2-5 and V is TRBV7-9, with 11 bases that match TRBD1. Germline assignment: CDR1 SEHNR and CDR2 FQNEAQ (reference sequence). Germline trimming cut 2 bases from V and 1 base from J; bases unmatched to any gene: 6. The CDR3 is 17 residues long. The CDR3 spells CASSLPGQGGPQETQYF. CDR3 sequence (DNA): TGTGCCAGCAGCTTACCGGGACAGGGGGGGCCCCAAGAGACCCAGTACTTC.

This sequence joins TRBV12-3 or TRBV12-4 and TRBJ1-3; D not certain. Trimming removed 6 bases at V and 4 bases at J, with 19 bases between. This CDR3 contains 16 residues. This CDR3 reads CASSTGELLRGNTIYF. In DNA form, the CDR3 reads TGTGCCAGCAGCACGGGAGAGCTATTACGGGGAAACACCATATATTTT.

This clone occurred many times. V usage is TRBV7-3 and J usage is TRBJ2-2; 7 nucleotides line up with TRBD1. The V and J ends lost 4 bases and 4 bases, in that order; junction bases with no gene match: 3. Germline V CDR1 and CDR2: SGHTA, FQGTGA. The CDR3 contains 14 residues. As DNA, the CDR3 is TGTGCCAGCAGCTCAACAGGGGCCACCGGGGAGCTGTTTTTT. Translation: CASSSTGATGELFF.

This clone was recorded many times. The chain links TRBV27 to TRBJ2-4; D possibly corresponds to TRBD1 (6 bases). Germline V gene lookup returns CDR1 MNHEY and CDR2 SMNVEV (reference sequence). Trimming left V 0 bases short and J 8 bases short, with 23 bases between. The CDR3 runs to 18 residues. CDR3 protein: CASSLSIQGLVGRDIQYF. Here the CDR3 DNA reads TGTGCCAGCAGTTTATCGATACAGGGATTGGTCGGTCGGGACATTCAGTACTTC.

This clone was seen at least ten times. This chain connects TRBV7-6 to TRBJ2-7, with TRBD1 as a possible D gene (6 bases). CDR1 is SGHVS and CDR2 is FNYEAQ in the germline V gene. Trimming took 10 bases from V and 3 from J, leaving 22 bases between them. CDR3 length: 15 residues. CDR3 residues: CATKAEGQSDYEQYF. The CDR3 DNA reads as TGTGCCACGAAGGCCGAAGGACAGTCCGACTACGAGCAGTACTTC. Drawing the rest from reference TRBV7-6 and TRBJ2-7, the complete variable domain is GAGVSQSPRYKVTKRGQDVALRCDPISGHVSLYWYRQALGQGPEFLTYFNYEAQQDKSGLPNDRFSAERPEGSISTLTIQRTEQRDSAMYRCATKAEGQSDYEQYFGPGTRLTVT.

This clone was seen more than once but under ten times. The V call is TRBV5-1, the J call TRBJ2-3; TRBD2 aligns across 7 bases. The V segment lost 6 bases and the J segment 0 bases; nucleotides outside the gene matches: 10. The CDR3 is 16 residues long. CDR1 and CDR2 (germline): SGHRS, YFSETQ. CDR3 protein: CASIVLSGSSTDTQYF. In DNA form, the CDR3 reads TGCGCCAGCATCGTTCTTAGCGGGTCGAGCACAGATACGCAGTATTTT.

With regard to this clone: This may come from a read error, since a much larger clone is one base off. This specimen includes other DNA sequences encoding the same CDR3. The rearrangement links TRBV15 to TRBJ2-3; D is possibly TRBD1 (6 bases). The germline V gene has CDR1 LNHNV and CDR2 YYDKDF (reference sequence). There are 13 residues in the CDR3. The CDR3 loop reads CATGASRTDTQYF. Here the CDR3 DNA reads TGTGCCACCGGAGCGTCCCGGACAGATACGCAGTATTTC. Looking up the rest from reference TRBV15 and TRBJ2-3 gives the full variable domain: DAMVIQNPRYQVTQFGKPVTLSCSQTLNHNVMYWYQQKSSQAPKLLFHYYDKDFNNEADTPDNFQSRRPNTSFCFLDIRSPGLGDTAMYLCATGASRTDTQYFGPGTRLTVL.

Ten or more counts support this clone. The rearrangement uses TRBV20-1 and TRBJ2-1; D tentatively fits TRBD1 or TRBD2 (5 bases each). The CDR3 consists of 13 residues. Germline V gene sequence: CDR1 DFQATT, CDR2 SNEGSKA (reference sequence). V lost 5 bases to trimming and J lost 11 bases, with 19 bases between them. CDR3 DNA sequence: TGCAGTGCTCATGGCTGGGGGATACTCAAGCAGTTCTTC. Translation: CSAHGWGILKQFF.

The table lists this clone with many counts. The V and J genes are TRBV7-2 and TRBJ2-7; D not resolved. The CDR3 has 14 amino acids. The V gene's germline CDR1 is SGHTA and CDR2 FQGNSA. V was trimmed by 1 base and J by 0 bases, leaving 7 bases between them. CDR3 nucleotides: TGTGCCAGCAGCTTAGGCAGGAGCTCCTACGAGCAGTACTTC. It encodes CASSLGRSSYEQYF.

This clone was picked up many times. A read error may explain this, as a much larger clone is one base away. The CDR3 is CASSYSFSPDYGYAF. CDR3 in DNA: TGTGCCAGCAGTTACTCGTTCAGCCCTGACTATGGCTACGCCTTC. The genes are TRBV6-5 and TRBJ1-2; D is unclear. CDR1 and CDR2 (germline): MNHEY, SVGAGI. The length of the CDR3 is 15 residues.